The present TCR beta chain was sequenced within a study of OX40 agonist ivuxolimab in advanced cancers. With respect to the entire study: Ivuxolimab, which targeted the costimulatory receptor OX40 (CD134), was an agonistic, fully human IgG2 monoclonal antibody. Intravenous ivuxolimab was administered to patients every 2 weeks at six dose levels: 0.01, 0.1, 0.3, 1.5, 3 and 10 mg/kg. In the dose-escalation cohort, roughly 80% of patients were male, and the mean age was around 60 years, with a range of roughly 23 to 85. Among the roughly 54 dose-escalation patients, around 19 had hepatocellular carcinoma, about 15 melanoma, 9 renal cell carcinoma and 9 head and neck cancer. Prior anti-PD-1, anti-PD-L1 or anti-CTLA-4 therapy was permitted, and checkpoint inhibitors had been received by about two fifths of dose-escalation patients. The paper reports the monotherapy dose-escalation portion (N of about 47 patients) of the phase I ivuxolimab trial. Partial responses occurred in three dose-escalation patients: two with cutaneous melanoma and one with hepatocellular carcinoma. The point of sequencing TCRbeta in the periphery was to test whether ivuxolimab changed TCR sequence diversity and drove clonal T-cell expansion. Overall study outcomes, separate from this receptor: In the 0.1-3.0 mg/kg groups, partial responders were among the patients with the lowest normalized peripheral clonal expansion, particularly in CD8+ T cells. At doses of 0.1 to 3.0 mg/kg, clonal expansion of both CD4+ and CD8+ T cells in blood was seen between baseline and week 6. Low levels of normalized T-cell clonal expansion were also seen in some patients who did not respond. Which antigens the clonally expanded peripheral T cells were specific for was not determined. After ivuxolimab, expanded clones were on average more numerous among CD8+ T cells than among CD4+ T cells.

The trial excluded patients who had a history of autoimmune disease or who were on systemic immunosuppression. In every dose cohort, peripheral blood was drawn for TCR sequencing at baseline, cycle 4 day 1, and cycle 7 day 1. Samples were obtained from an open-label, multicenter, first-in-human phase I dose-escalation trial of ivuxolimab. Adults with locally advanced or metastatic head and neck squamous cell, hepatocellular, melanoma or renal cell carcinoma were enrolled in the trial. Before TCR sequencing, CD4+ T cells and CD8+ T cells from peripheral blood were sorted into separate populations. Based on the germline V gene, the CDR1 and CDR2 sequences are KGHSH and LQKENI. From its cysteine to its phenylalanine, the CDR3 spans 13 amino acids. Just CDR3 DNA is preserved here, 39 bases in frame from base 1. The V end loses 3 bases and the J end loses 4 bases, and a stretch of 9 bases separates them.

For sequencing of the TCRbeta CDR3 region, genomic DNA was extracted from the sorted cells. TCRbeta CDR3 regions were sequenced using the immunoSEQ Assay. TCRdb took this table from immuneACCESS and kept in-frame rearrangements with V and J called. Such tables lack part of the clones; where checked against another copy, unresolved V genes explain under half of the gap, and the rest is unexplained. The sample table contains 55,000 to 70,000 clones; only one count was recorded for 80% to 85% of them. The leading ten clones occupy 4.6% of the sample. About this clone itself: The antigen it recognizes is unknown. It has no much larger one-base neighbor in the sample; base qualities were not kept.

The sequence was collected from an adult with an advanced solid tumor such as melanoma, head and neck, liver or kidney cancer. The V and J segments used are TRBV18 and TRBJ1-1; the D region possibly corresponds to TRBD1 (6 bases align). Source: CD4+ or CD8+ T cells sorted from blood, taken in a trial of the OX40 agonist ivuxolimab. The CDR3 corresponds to CASSPMDSTEAFF. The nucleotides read TGTGCCAGCTCACCTATGGACAGCACTGAAGCTTTCTTT.